This is a list of T cell receptor beta chains from one sample in a study of T cells in Graves' hyperthyroidism and ophthalmopathy. TCRdb re-derived calls from the multiplex PCR reads in MiXCR, one entry per CDR3 protein. The sample lists about 290,000 distinct CDR3 sequences; about an eighth were seen once. Sequencing used blood. The receptors were gathered from a woman aged 40-49 years with Graves' hyperthyroidism. Both conserved end residues are part of each CDR3. Fields, in order: clone size, D gene, J gene, V gene, CDR3 DNA, CDR3 protein. The D gene is left open where the match is weak. Some rows have no size entry. The others give once, few or many, or a class for an expanded clone.

size: NA
D: TRBD1
J: TRBJ2-5
V: TRBV28
DNA: TGTGCCAGCAGTCGTAACAGGGCAGGGGGAGACTTC
CDR3: CASSRNRAGGDF

size: few
D: NA
J: TRBJ2-5
V: TRBV29-1
DNA: TGCAGCGTTCGTACTGGAGAGACCCAGTACTTC
CDR3: CSVRTGETQYF

size: many
D: TRBD1
J: TRBJ1-4
V: TRBV9
DNA: TGTGCCAGCAGCGGACAGGGGGCACTCGGTGAAAAACTGTTTTTT
CDR3: CASSGQGALGEKLFF

size: many
D: NA
J: TRBJ2-3
V: TRBV20-1
DNA: TGCAGTGCTCTACAGCGGAGTAGCACAGATACGCAGTATTTT
CDR3: CSALQRSSTDTQYF

size: NA
D: TRBD1
J: TRBJ2-6
V: TRBV15
DNA: TGTGCCACCAGCAGAGTAGAACAGGGGGCAACTGGGGCCAACGTCCTGACTTTC
CDR3: CATSRVEQGATGANVLTF

size: many
D: NA
J: TRBJ1-4
V: TRBV7-9
DNA: TGTGCCAGCAGCTTAGACTTCCAAAAACTGTTTTTT
CDR3: CASSLDFQKLFF

size: many
D: TRBD1
J: TRBJ2-7
V: TRBV5-8
DNA: TGTGCCAGCAGCCTGGACAGGGGGCCTGGAGAGCAGTACTTC
CDR3: CASSLDRGPGEQYF

size: NA
D: TRBD2
J: TRBJ2-5
V: TRBV9
DNA: TGTGCCAGCAGCGCCCCGGGACTAGCGGGTTCAGAGACCCAGTACTTC
CDR3: CASSAPGLAGSETQYF

size: NA
D: NA
J: TRBJ2-5
V: TRBV4-1
DNA: TGCGCCAGCAGCCAAGATGGGGAGCGGGCGGGAAAAGAGACCCAGTACTTC
CDR3: CASSQDGERAGKETQYF

size: many
D: NA
J: TRBJ1-1
V: TRBV12-3/TRBV12-4
DNA: TGTGCCAGCACCCTCTTTACTGAAGCTTTCTTT
CDR3: CASTLFTEAFF

size: NA
D: TRBD2
J: TRBJ2-5
V: TRBV10-3
DNA: TGTGCCATCAGTGGGACTAGCGGGAGGGCCTCCCAAGAGACCCAGTACTTC
CDR3: CAISGTSGRASQETQYF

size: many
D: TRBD2
J: TRBJ2-2
V: TRBV11-2
DNA: TGTGCCAGCAGCCTTACTAGCGGGAACACCGGGGAGCTGTTTTTT
CDR3: CASSLTSGNTGELFF

size: NA
D: NA
J: TRBJ2-2
V: TRBV3-1
DNA: TGTGCCAGCAGCAACCTTAGCTGGACCGGGGAGCTGTTTTTT
CDR3: CASSNLSWTGELFF

size: NA
D: TRBD1
J: TRBJ2-2
V: TRBV2
DNA: TGTGCCAGCGCGAGGGACAGGTCCGGGGAGCTGTTTTTT
CDR3: CASARDRSGELFF

size: many
D: NA
J: TRBJ1-1
V: TRBV7-9
DNA: TGTGCCAGCAGCCTAGACAGTACGAACACTGAAGCTTTCTTT
CDR3: CASSLDSTNTEAFF

size: many
D: TRBD2
J: TRBJ2-7
V: TRBV20-1
DNA: TGCAGTGCTTACGTCAACGGGAGGGCCTCGGAGGAGCAGTACTTC
CDR3: CSAYVNGRASEEQYF

size: many
D: TRBD2
J: TRBJ2-5
V: TRBV7-2
DNA: TGTGCCAGCAGCATAATAGCGGGAGGTCAGGAGACCCAGTACTTC
CDR3: CASSIIAGGQETQYF

size: few
D: TRBD2
J: TRBJ2-2
V: TRBV7-8
DNA: TGTGCCAGCAGCTCCCCCTTACAGGGGACTAGCCCCGGGGAGCTGTTTTTT
CDR3: CASSSPLQGTSPGELFF

size: many
D: NA
J: TRBJ1-5
V: TRBV20-1
DNA: TGCAGTGCGCTACAGGGAAATCAGCCCCAGCATTTT
CDR3: CSALQGNQPQHF

size: many
D: NA
J: TRBJ1-5
V: TRBV12-3/TRBV12-4
DNA: TGTGCCAGCAGTTTATACGACTATAGCAATCAGCCCCAGCATTTT
CDR3: CASSLYDYSNQPQHF

size: NA
D: TRBD2
J: TRBJ2-7
V: TRBV6-1
DNA: TGTGCCAGCAGTTTTACTAGCGGGATTTACTACGAGCAGTACTTC
CDR3: CASSFTSGIYYEQYF

size: many
D: TRBD1
J: TRBJ1-5
V: TRBV10-3
DNA: TGTGCCATCAGTGAAACCGACAGGGCCCTTGGGAATCAGCCCCAGCATTTT
CDR3: CAISETDRALGNQPQHF

size: many
D: TRBD1
J: TRBJ1-5
V: TRBV28
DNA: TGTGCCAGCAGTCTATCTGAGGGGGCAGGGGGGGATCAGCCCCAGCATTTT
CDR3: CASSLSEGAGGDQPQHF

size: many
D: TRBD2
J: TRBJ2-7
V: TRBV7-9
DNA: TGTGCCAGCAGCTTCGGGACTAGCGTTAACGAGCAGTACTTC
CDR3: CASSFGTSVNEQYF

size: many
D: NA
J: TRBJ2-7
V: TRBV2
DNA: TGTGCCAGCAGTGAGGTGGTGAGGGGGATGGGGCAGTACTTC
CDR3: CASSEVVRGMGQYF

size: NA
D: NA
J: TRBJ1-2
V: TRBV9
DNA: TGTGCCAGCAGCGCAGGGGCAGGCTATGGCTACACCTTC
CDR3: CASSAGAGYGYTF

size: few
D: NA
J: TRBJ2-5
V: TRBV9
DNA: TGTGCCAGCAGCGCCGGGACTCGTAGAGGAGAGACCCAGTACTTC
CDR3: CASSAGTRRGETQYF

size: many
D: NA
J: TRBJ2-1
V: TRBV24-1
DNA: TGTGCCCCGGCCCGGGACACCTATCGCGAGCAGTTCTTC
CDR3: CAPARDTYREQFF

size: many
D: NA
J: TRBJ1-4
V: TRBV20-1
DNA: TGCAGTGCTAGGAGACAGAATGAAAAACTGTTTTTT
CDR3: CSARRQNEKLFF

size: many
D: TRBD1
J: TRBJ1-1
V: TRBV7-2
DNA: TGTGCCAGCAGCTTAGCCCAGGGGGGGCTTGAAGCTTTCTTT
CDR3: CASSLAQGGLEAFF

size: few
D: TRBD1
J: TRBJ2-5
V: TRBV6-1
DNA: TGTGCCAGCAGCCGTGGGACAGGGGTCCAAGAGACCCAGTACTTC
CDR3: CASSRGTGVQETQYF

size: many
D: NA
J: TRBJ2-3
V: TRBV20-1
DNA: TGCAGTGCCGAGTGGCCAAGCCTCTACCTAAGGACTGGGGCAGATACGCAGTATTTT
CDR3: CSAEWPSLYLRTGADTQYF

size: NA
D: NA
J: TRBJ2-3
V: TRBV18
DNA: TGTGCCAGCTCACCTAAAAGCAATTCGGATACGCAGTATTTT
CDR3: CASSPKSNSDTQYF

size: NA
D: TRBD2
J: TRBJ2-5
V: TRBV6-1
DNA: TGTGCCAGCAGCGGACTAGCGGGAGGCGGGCGCGAGACCCAGTACTTC
CDR3: CASSGLAGGGRETQYF

size: NA
D: NA
J: TRBJ2-2
V: TRBV27
DNA: TGTGCCAGCAGTCGAGCGAGGAACACCGGGGAGCTGTTTTTT
CDR3: CASSRARNTGELFF

size: NA
D: NA
J: TRBJ1-4
V: TRBV6-1
DNA: TGTGCCAGCTTTAGGGTAGTGGGTGAAAAACTGTTTTTT
CDR3: CASFRVVGEKLFF

size: NA
D: NA
J: TRBJ1-1
V: TRBV2
DNA: TGTGCCAGCAGAGAAAGTACAGGGACCATGAACACTGAAGCTCTCTTT
CDR3: CASRESTGTMNTEALF

size: many
D: TRBD2
J: TRBJ2-1
V: TRBV3-1
DNA: TGTGCCAGCAGCGAAACCGGGACTAGCGGCTACAATGAGCAGTTCTTC
CDR3: CASSETGTSGYNEQFF

size: NA
D: NA
J: TRBJ2-7
V: TRBV3-1
DNA: TGTGCCAGCAGCCAAGGGCTAGCCTACGAGCAGTACTTC
CDR3: CASSQGLAYEQYF

size: many
D: NA
J: TRBJ1-1
V: TRBV2
DNA: TGTGCCAGCCGAACAGGACCGGGAACTGAAGCTTTCTTT
CDR3: CASRTGPGTEAFF

size: NA
D: TRBD2
J: TRBJ2-1
V: TRBV20-1
DNA: TGCAGTGCCCCGCCTGCGGGAGTCCCCTACAATGAGCAGTTCTTC
CDR3: CSAPPAGVPYNEQFF

size: many
D: NA
J: TRBJ2-1
V: TRBV6-1
DNA: TGTGCCAGCAGCCCAACCGGGCCTCCTCTGAGCAATGAGCAGTTCTTC
CDR3: CASSPTGPPLSNEQFF

size: many
D: TRBD1
J: TRBJ1-1
V: TRBV20-1
DNA: TGCAGTGCTAAACACAGGGGAAGCACTGAAGCTTTCTTT
CDR3: CSAKHRGSTEAFF

size: many
D: TRBD2
J: TRBJ2-7
V: TRBV28
DNA: TGTGCCAGCAGTTTTGGGAGGGGACGGCAGTACTTC
CDR3: CASSFGRGRQYF

size: few
D: NA
J: TRBJ2-7
V: TRBV19
DNA: TGTGCCAGTAGTATAACGCGGGGCGGCTACGAGCAGTACTTC
CDR3: CASSITRGGYEQYF

size: NA
D: TRBD1
J: TRBJ2-3
V: TRBV7-9
DNA: TGTGCCACCCGGACAGGGGGAACAGATACGCAGTATTTT
CDR3: CATRTGGTDTQYF

size: NA
D: TRBD1
J: TRBJ2-1
V: TRBV25-1
DNA: TGTGCCAGCAGTGGATGGGACAGGCAGTTCTTC
CDR3: CASSGWDRQFF

size: NA
D: NA
J: TRBJ2-5
V: TRBV20-1
DNA: TGCAGTGACTCGGACTATAATCTAGAGACCCAGTACTTC
CDR3: CSDSDYNLETQYF

size: many
D: NA
J: TRBJ1-1
V: TRBV7-8
DNA: TGTGCCAGCAGCTTAGCTAGGAACACTGAAGCTTTCTTT
CDR3: CASSLARNTEAFF

size: many
D: NA
J: TRBJ2-7
V: TRBV10-3
DNA: TGTGCCATGGGAGGACCCTACGAGCAGTACTTC
CDR3: CAMGGPYEQYF

size: many
D: NA
J: TRBJ2-5
V: TRBV2
DNA: TGTGCCAGCAGCGGCCAAAGGGAGACCCAGTACTTC
CDR3: CASSGQRETQYF

size: many
D: NA
J: TRBJ2-5
V: TRBV6-1
DNA: TGTGCCAGCAGAAGACAGCCCCAAGAGACCCAGTACTTC
CDR3: CASRRQPQETQYF

size: many
D: TRBD2
J: TRBJ2-1
V: TRBV7-6
DNA: TGTGCCAGCAGCTTAGACCCGGGACTAGCGGGAGGTCACAATGAGCAGTTCTTC
CDR3: CASSLDPGLAGGHNEQFF

size: few
D: TRBD1
J: TRBJ1-5
V: TRBV19
DNA: TGTGCCAGTCCCCCAGGGGGAGAGCCGCCTTGCAATCAGCCCCAGCATTTT
CDR3: CASPPGGEPPCNQPQHF

size: many
D: NA
J: TRBJ2-1
V: TRBV15
DNA: TGTGCCACCAGCAGAGACGACGGGAGCTCCTACAATGAGCAGTTCTTC
CDR3: CATSRDDGSSYNEQFF

size: many
D: TRBD2
J: TRBJ2-7
V: TRBV7-9
DNA: TGTGCCAGCAGCTTAGCCGGGGGGTCCACCTACGAGCAGTACTTC
CDR3: CASSLAGGSTYEQYF

size: NA
D: TRBD1
J: TRBJ2-7
V: TRBV15
DNA: TGTGCCACCAGCAGACCCTTACGACAGGGTCGGTACGAGCAGTACTTC
CDR3: CATSRPLRQGRYEQYF

size: few
D: NA
J: TRBJ2-2
V: TRBV5-1
DNA: TGCGCCAGCAGCCCTGTCTGGGAATCGAGGGAGCTGTTTTTT
CDR3: CASSPVWESRELFF

size: many
D: TRBD2
J: TRBJ2-7
V: TRBV30
DNA: TGTGCCTGGAAGCGGGACTCTTACGAGCAGTACTTC
CDR3: CAWKRDSYEQYF

size: many
D: TRBD1
J: TRBJ1-4
V: TRBV20-1
DNA: TGCAGTGCTAGAGGCCCGGACAGGGGGGGAGGAAATGAAAAACTGTTTTTT
CDR3: CSARGPDRGGGNEKLFF